The 29 T cell receptor beta chains below come from one sample, sequenced in a study of shared clonotypes between healthy human individuals. Repertoires were generated with immunoSEQ multiplex PCR, while TCRdb's copy carries only in-frame clones and drops some. The sample contains 1.5 million to 1.9 million clones, around 98% of which appear only once. Material: naive CD4+ T cells sorted from blood. Subset specified: CD45RA+ positively selected. The receptor set was obtained from a young man in good health.

The rearrangement links TRBV28 to TRBJ2-7; no clear D gene. With 4 bases removed from V and 3 bases from J, the gap between germline ends came to 13 bases. CDR1 and CDR2 (germline): MDHEN, SYDVKM. The CDR3 length is 14 residues. CDR3 nucleotide sequence: TGTGCCAGCAGTTCTCTCGGATGGAACTACGAGCAGTACTTC. Encoded protein: CASSSLGWNYEQYF.

This clone has only one observation. The chain is built from TRBV5-4 and TRBJ2-3; TRBD2 is a possible D gene (6 bases). The CDR3 consists of 15 residues. The V end lost 2 bases, the J end lost 3 bases, and 13 bases lay between the germline ends. Germline-derived CDR1 and CDR2 are SGHNT and YYREEE (reference sequence). CDR3 DNA sequence: TGTGCCAGCAGCTTAGGAGGGCCAGGAACAGATACGCAGTATTTT. Its protein is CASSLGGPGTDTQYF.

The chain carries TRBV4-3 and TRBJ1-4, with D uncertain. From germline, CDR1 is LGHNA and CDR2 YSLEER. Between the trimmed V and J ends, which lost 0 bases and 8 bases, there was a span of 13 bases. This CDR3 contains 15 residues. CDR3 sequence reads: CASSQEWGRGEKLFF. The CDR3 bases are TGCGCCAGCAGCCAAGAGTGGGGTCGTGGCGAAAAACTGTTTTTT.

The chain's CDR3 is CASSSSSGRSYEQYF. The CDR3 DNA is TGCGCCAGCAGCTCCTCTAGCGGGAGGTCCTACGAGCAGTACTTC. The chain employs TRBV5-1 and TRBJ2-7; 11 positions agree with TRBD2. The CDR3 runs 15 residues. Germline lookup yields CDR1 SGHRS and CDR2 YFSETQ. V gave up 3 bases and J gave up 1 base; unmatched junction bases: 3.

This chain links TRBV5-1 with TRBJ2-5; 10 bases match TRBD2. CDR1 SGHRS and CDR2 YFSETQ come from the germline V gene. The length of the CDR3 is 17 residues. V trimming: 4 bases; J trimming: 1 base; junction bases outside the gene matches: 10. The CDR3 DNA follows: TGCGCCAGCAGCCTCCTCCCTAGCGGGAGCCTCCAAGAGACCCAGTACTTC. Translation gives CASSLLPSGSLQETQYF. Based on the CDR3 plus reference TRBV5-1 and TRBJ2-5, the full variable domain is KAGVTQTPRYLIKTRGQQVTLSCSPISGHRSVSWYQQTPGQGLQFLFEYFSETQRNKGNFPGRFSGRQFSNSRSEMNVSTLELGDSALYLCASSLLPSGSLQETQYFGPGTRLLVL.

The gene calls are TRBV7-2 and TRBJ2-7; the D gene is possibly TRBD2 (6 bases). V lost 5 bases to trimming and J lost 1 base, with 15 bases between them. CDR1 and CDR2 (germline): SGHTA, FQGNSA. This CDR3 comprises 15 residues. CDR3 loop: CASSHDGAGSYEQYF. The CDR3 DNA reads as TGTGCCAGCAGCCACGATGGGGCGGGATCCTACGAGCAGTACTTC. The full variable domain, with the rest looked up from reference TRBV7-2 and TRBJ2-7, is GAGVSQSPSNKVTEKGKDVELRCDPISGHTALYWYRQSLGQGLEFLIYFQGNSAPDKSGLPSDRFSAERTGGSVSTLTIQRTQQEDSAVYLCASSHDGAGSYEQYFGPGTRLTVT.

V usage is TRBV18 and J usage is TRBJ2-7, with unresolved D. The V end was cut by 0 bases, the J end by 3 bases, with 9 bases between. The germline V gene has CDR1 KGHSH and CDR2 LQKENI. The CDR3 extends over 14 amino acids. In DNA form, the CDR3 reads TGTGCCAGCTCACCACCGGCGAATTACTACGAGCAGTACTTC. This encodes CASSPPANYYEQYF.

J is TRBJ2-7 and V is TRBV10-3; D remains ambiguous. This CDR3 comprises 14 residues. V lost 0 bases to trimming and J lost 5 bases, with 11 bases between them. Germline V gene lookup returns CDR1 ENHRY and CDR2 SYGVKD. CDR3 in amino acids: CAISESLRSHEQYF. The CDR3 DNA reads TGTGCCATCAGTGAGTCGTTGCGGTCACACGAGCAGTACTTC.

This chain joins TRBV11-3 and TRBJ2-1; 8 positions agree with TRBD1. The CDR3 totals 16 residues. CDR1 SGHNT and CDR2 YENEEA come from the germline V gene. J gave up 0 bases and V 4 bases, and 5 bases lay outside the gene matches. The CDR3 coding sequence is TGTGCCAGCAGCTGGCGGACAGGGAGCTCCTACAATGAGCAGTTCTTC. As protein: CASSWRTGSSYNEQFF.

This chain links TRBV27 with TRBJ2-7, with 15 bases that match TRBD2. The CDR3 loop spans 16 amino acids. Germline CDR1 MNHEY, CDR2 SMNVEV (reference sequence). V trimming: 5 bases; J trimming: 5 bases; junction bases outside the gene matches: 7. CDR3 sequence: CASSRQGLAGGNEQYF. Written as DNA, the CDR3 is TGTGCCAGCAGTCGACAGGGACTAGCGGGAGGTAACGAGCAGTACTTC.

The V call is TRBV11-2, the J call TRBJ2-1, with a weak D call TRBD1 (5 bases). This CDR3 is 12 amino acids long. Germline V gene sequence: CDR1 SGHAT, CDR2 FQNNGV. V was shortened by 5 bases and J by 12 bases, with 14 bases between the two germline ends. CDR3 in amino acids: CASSPTGTLQFF. Written as DNA, the CDR3 is TGTGCCAGCAGCCCAACAGGTACCTTGCAGTTCTTC.

J is TRBJ1-5 and V is TRBV5-1, with 7 bases lining up with TRBD1. Germline V gives CDR1 SGHRS, CDR2 YFSETQ. J lost 5 bases, V lost 4 bases, and 6 bases had no gene match. This CDR3 spans 14 amino acids. CDR3 residues: CASSLRQGDQPQHF. CDR3 in DNA: TGCGCCAGCAGCCTTCGACAGGGTGATCAGCCCCAGCATTTT.

Notes on this clone: The same CDR3 is also encoded by other DNA sequences in this sample. This chain uses TRBV7-9 with TRBJ2-1; tentative D call: TRBD2 (6 bases). V was pared by 4 bases and J by 3 bases, with 7 bases between. CDR1 SEHNR and CDR2 FQNEAQ come from the germline V gene (reference sequence). This CDR3 has 13 amino acids. CDR3 sequence: CASSSGLYNEQFF. The CDR3 nucleotides are TGTGCCAGCAGCTCGGGACTCTACAATGAGCAGTTCTTC.

The V and J genes are TRBV10-3 and TRBJ1-1, with D possibly TRBD1 on 5 matching bases. Trimming cost V 1 base and J 4 bases, with 10 bases left between them. The CDR3 consists of 14 residues. CDR1 and CDR2 (germline): ENHRY, SYGVKD. CDR3 sequence (DNA): TGTGCCATCAGTGAGTTACCGGGGCCCACTGAAGCTTTCTTT. It is translated as CAISELPGPTEAFF.

This clone occurred a few times. The rearrangement joins TRBV25-1 to TRBJ2-3; D ambiguous. V was trimmed by 2 bases and J by 1 base, leaving 4 bases between them. Germline lookup yields CDR1 MGHDK and CDR2 SYGVNS. The CDR3 runs 13 residues. CDR3 nucleotide sequence: TGTGCCAGCAGTGAAACAGGCACAGATACGCAGTATTTT. This sequence encodes CASSETGTDTQYF.

This CDR3 is CASSGLLGLEEKLFF. The CDR3 nucleotides read TGTGCCAGCAGTGGCCTATTGGGCTTGGAGGAAAAACTGTTTTTT. The gene calls are TRBV2 and TRBJ1-4; D not certain. This CDR3 is 15 amino acids long. The germline V gene has CDR1 SNHLY and CDR2 FYNNEI. Deletions cut 4 bases from V and 8 bases from J, with 17 bases between.

The rearrangement links TRBV6-6 to TRBJ2-3; 10 bases line up with TRBD2. V was clipped by 10 bases and J by 2 bases; unmatched bases: 3. CDR1 is MNHNY, CDR2 SVGAGI, per germline (reference sequence). The CDR3 length is 13 residues. This CDR3 reads CATLAGVTDTQYF. CDR3 bases: TGTGCCACCCTAGCGGGAGTCACAGATACGCAGTATTTT.

This clone was seen just once. The gene calls are TRBV11-3 and TRBJ2-2; 12 positions agree with TRBD2. Germline assignment: CDR1 SGHNT and CDR2 YENEEA. J lost 3 bases, V lost 3 bases, and 2 bases had no gene match. The CDR3 covers 16 residues. The CDR3 sequence is CASSFRLAGDTGELFF. CDR3 nucleotides: TGTGCCAGCAGCTTCAGACTAGCGGGAGACACCGGGGAGCTGTTTTTT.

The chain combines TRBV28 with TRBJ2-1; 8 bases map to TRBD2. This CDR3 is 15 amino acids long. In germline, CDR1 is MDHEN, CDR2 SYDVKM. J was trimmed by 7 bases and V by 6 bases; bases with no gene match: 11. The chain's CDR3 is CASSSPGGRRNEQFF. CDR3 DNA sequence: TGTGCCAGCAGCAGCCCGGGCGGGAGGAGAAATGAGCAGTTCTTC.

In its sample, this clone was seen once. The chain joins TRBV28 to TRBJ1-5, with TRBD1 identical over 10 bases. The CDR3 contains 16 residues. CDR1 is MDHEN, CDR2 SYDVKM, per germline. J gave up 3 bases and V 4 bases, and 6 bases lay outside the gene matches. Here the CDR3 reads CASSSRQGAHNQPQHF. The CDR3 nucleotides read TGTGCCAGCAGTTCAAGACAGGGGGCGCACAATCAGCCCCAGCATTTT.

V usage is TRBV5-6 and J usage is TRBJ2-7; the match to TRBD2 covers 8 bases. With V trimmed by 2 bases and J by 2 bases, 6 bases remained unmatched. CDR3 size: 15 residues. CDR1 SGHDT and CDR2 YYEEEE come from the germline V gene. CDR3 bases: TGTGCCAGCAGCTTCCCGACTAGCGACGCCTACGAGCAGTACTTC. It specifies CASSFPTSDAYEQYF.

Comment on this clone: Other DNA sequences in this specimen translate into the identical CDR3. The J gene is TRBJ1-3, the V gene TRBV11-2; 8 positions match TRBD1. This CDR3 has 18 residues. After removal of 1 base from V and 0 bases from J, the junction contained 8 bases not matched to a gene. The germline CDR1 and CDR2 sequences are SGHAT and FQNNGV. The CDR3 nucleotides read TGTGCCAGCAGCTTAGGTGTGATAGGACAGGGCTCTGGAAACACCATATATTTT. Protein sequence: CASSLGVIGQGSGNTIYF.

This chain joins TRBV5-6 and TRBJ2-7, with TRBD1 matching 9 bases. The CDR3 sequence is 14 residues long. V lost 4 bases to trimming and J lost 4 bases; unmatched junction nucleotides: 6. From germline, CDR1 is SGHDT and CDR2 YYEEEE. The CDR3 is CASSGGQGAYEQYF. In DNA form, the CDR3 reads TGTGCCAGCAGCGGGGGACAGGGCGCTTACGAGCAGTACTTC. Using reference TRBV5-6 and TRBJ2-7 for the parts outside the CDR3, the full variable domain is DAGVTQSPTHLIKTRGQQVTLRCSPKSGHDTVSWYQQALGQGPQFIFQYYEEEERQRGNFPDRFSGHQFPNYSSELNVNALLLGDSALYLCASSGGQGAYEQYFGPGTRLTVT.

The genes are TRBV4-3 and TRBJ2-2; D unclear. The CDR3 is 14 amino acids. Trimming cost V 4 bases and J 0 bases, with 6 bases left between them. From germline, CDR1 is LGHNA and CDR2 YSLEER. This CDR3 reads CASSPESNTGELFF. The CDR3 bases are TGCGCCAGCAGCCCTGAGTCGAACACCGGGGAGCTGTTTTTT.

This clone was recorded only once. Within the sample, other DNA sequences also encode this same CDR3. This chain links TRBV6-5 with TRBJ1-5, with a tentative D call TRBD1 (5 bases). Germline CDR1 and CDR2: MNHEY and SVGAGI. The CDR3 length is 12 residues. V was pared by 8 bases and J by 1 base, with 6 bases between. The CDR3 region has the DNA TGTGCCAGCCGGGGGAGCAATCAGCCCCAGCATTTT. Its translation is CASRGSNQPQHF.

The V call is TRBV7-9, the J call TRBJ2-7; 13 bases are shared with TRBD2. Germline trimming cut 5 bases from V and 2 bases from J; bases unmatched to any gene: 3. CDR3 length: 15 residues. Germline V gene lookup returns CDR1 SEHNR and CDR2 FQNEAQ (reference sequence). The CDR3 coding sequence is TGTGCCAGCAGCCGGACTAGCGGGAGTGCCTACGAGCAGTACTTC. It yields the protein CASSRTSGSAYEQYF.

V is TRBV19 and J is TRBJ2-3; D is perhaps TRBD2 (6 bases). The V and J ends lost 5 bases and 3 bases respectively, with 12 bases between them. The CDR3 spans 14 residues. Germline V lookup: CDR1 LNHDA, CDR2 SQIVND (reference sequence). CDR3 nucleotide sequence: TGTGCCAGTAGTCGGGCGGGACGAACAGATACGCAGTATTTT. Its protein product is CASSRAGRTDTQYF.

This chain uses TRBV11-2 with TRBJ1-4; no definite D call. Germline V gives CDR1 SGHAT, CDR2 FQNNGV. Between the trimmed V and J ends, which lost 5 bases and 0 bases, there was a span of 19 bases. The CDR3 runs to 18 residues. The CDR3 spells CASSRPYATSSTNEKLFF. Here the CDR3 DNA reads TGTGCCAGCAGCCGGCCCTACGCGACATCCTCAACTAATGAAAAACTGTTTTTT.

This rearrangement joins TRBV7-8 to TRBJ2-5; TRBD2 matches at 14 bases. The CDR3 spans 19 residues. Trimming took 1 base from V and 4 from J; bases not matched to a gene: 11. Germline V CDR1 and CDR2: SGHVS, FQNEAQ. The CDR3 sequence: CASSLDGTSGRRQRETQYF. The CDR3 nucleotides are TGTGCCAGCAGCTTAGACGGGACTAGCGGGAGACGGCAGCGAGAGACCCAGTACTTC.